This T cell receptor beta chain was captured by sequencing in a study of regulatory T cells in long-lasting Graves disease. This clonotype was counted at least ten times. The CDR3 loop spans 14 amino acids. The germline V and J ends were trimmed by 2 bases and 4 bases, with 9 bases remaining between them. Per germline, CDR1 MNHEY and CDR2 SMNVEV (reference sequence). Combining iRepertoire HTBI primers with Arm-PCR of CDR3 regions, the authors built TCR beta libraries. TCRdb recomputed calls from the multiplex PCR reads with MiXCR, one row per CDR3 protein. The top ten hold about 12% of the sample, which has hundreds of thousands of distinct CDR3 sequences, about 16% seen once. The time point here: newly diagnosed GD, antithyroid drugs for less than 3 months. Extracted PBMC RNA gave rise to the TCR library. These data are also associated with another study on T cells in Graves' hyperthyroidism and ophthalmopathy. From that study: HTBI primers were employed in a first-round RT-PCR of the TCR CDR3.

The TCR comes from a man between 18 and 29 years old with Graves disease. The V gene is TRBV27, the J gene TRBJ2-1; D unclear. Sequences were derived from peripheral blood mononuclear cells (PBMCs), sampled at new diagnosis, from a patient treated with antithyroid drugs. CDR3 in DNA: TGTGCCAGCAGTTTAGAACCCCTTTACAATGAGCAGTTCTTC. Translated, it gives CASSLEPLYNEQFF.